A selection of T cell receptor beta chains follows, all from one sample in a study of chemoradiotherapy in HPV16-positive cancers. Produced via immunoSEQ multiplex PCR; TCRdb's table is partial and in-frame only. Of 7,000 or so clones in the sample, around 90% are singletons; the top ten hold 2% to 2.5%. Material: tumor tissue, obtained from a patient who underwent chemoradiotherapy. The receptors were gathered from a human donor with HPV-associated anogenital cancer. CDR3s include the opening cysteine and the closing phenylalanine or tryptophan. The D gene is left open where the match is weak. Some rows mark clone size as missing; the rest say once, few, many or name a class of expanded clone.

TRBJ1-5 - TRBV2 TRBD1 TGTGCCAGCAGGGGCGACAGGGGTGGCGGACTGCCCCAGCATTTT CASRGDRGGGLPQHF
TRBJ2-5 - TRBV5-8 - TGTGCCACCCACCCCCTGGGGATTGAGACCCAGTACTTC CATHPLGIETQYF
TRBJ1-1 - TRBV5-4 - TGTGCCAGCAGCGCAAGGGAACATGGCCCCTTGGCTGAAGCTTTCTTT CASSAREHGPLAEAFF
TRBJ2-7 - TRBV7-2 - TGTGCCAGCAGCCCCCAGGCAATGGAAGAGCAGTACTTC CASSPQAMEEQYF
TRBJ2-1 - TRBV5-1 - TGCGCCAGCAGCTTAGATTCTAAGCAGTTCTTC CASSLDSKQFF
TRBJ1-1 - TRBV18 TRBD1 TGTGCCAGCTCACTGCGGACAGGGGGTGTCACTGAAGCTTTCTTT CASSLRTGGVTEAFF
TRBJ2-2 - TRBV29-1 - TGCAGCGTTTATGACGGGGAGCTGTTTTTT CSVYDGELFF
TRBJ2-7 once TRBV4-3 - TGCGCCAGCAGCCACAGCCGTTCCTCCTACGAGCAGTACTTC CASSHSRSSYEQYF
TRBJ1-1 once TRBV5-5 - TGTGCCAGCAGCTTTGGGAAAATCAACACTGAAGCTTTCTTT CASSFGKINTEAFF
TRBJ1-1 - TRBV5-1 - TGCGCCAGCAGTCATGACAGGAACACTGAAGCTTTCTTT CASSHDRNTEAFF
TRBJ1-2 - TRBV19 TRBD1 TGTGCCAGCGGCCTGGGGACAGCTAACTATGGCTACACCTTC CASGLGTANYGYTF
TRBJ1-1 - TRBV9 - TGTGCCAGCAGCAAAGTAAACACTGAAGCTTTCTTT CASSKVNTEAFF
TRBJ1-2 - TRBV5-1 - TGCGCCAGCAGCTTAATGGAGGGTTCTTATGGCTACACCTTC CASSLMEGSYGYTF
TRBJ2-3 - TRBV5-1 - TGCGCCAGCAGTTCGGCGGGTACAGATACGCAGTATTTT CASSSAGTDTQYF
TRBJ1-2 - TRBV7-2 TRBD1 TGTGCCAGCAGCTTAAAGCCCCTGACCGGGACAGGGTACTATGGCTACACCTTC CASSLKPLTGTGYYGYTF
TRBJ2-3 - TRBV11-3 TRBD2 TGTGCCAGCAGCTCAGATATAGCGGGAGGGGGATCGGGTACGCAGTATTTT CASSSDIAGGGSGTQYF
TRBJ1-1 - TRBV30 - TGTGCCTGCGAAAGGAACACTGAAGCTTTCTTT CACERNTEAFF
TRBJ2-7 - TRBV7-7 - TGTGCTAGCTCCCCATCAGGGCCCTACGAGCAGTACTTC CASSPSGPYEQYF
TRBJ1-3 - TRBV6-1 - TGTGCCAGCAGTGAAGCTTTTTTCCAGGCACTTGGAAACACCATATATTTT CASSEAFFQALGNTIYF
TRBJ2-7 once TRBV5-4 TRBD1 TGTGCCAGCAGCTCCTCCGGGACAGGGGGTAACGAGCAGTACTTC CASSSSGTGGNEQYF
TRBJ2-3 - TRBV2 TRBD2 TGTGCCAGCAGTGAACTGGTAGCGGGCCTCACAGATACGCAGTATTTT CASSELVAGLTDTQYF
TRBJ2-7 - TRBV19 - TGTGCCAGTAGTATATCCCTAGATTTCTCCGACGAGCAGTACTTC CASSISLDFSDEQYF
TRBJ2-2 - TRBV19 TRBD2 TGTGCCAGTAGTATACTAGCGGGAGAGTGGGCCCGAGGCACCGGGGAGCTGTTTTTT CASSILAGEWARGTGELFF
TRBJ1-1 - TRBV21-1 - TGTGCCAGCAGGGAGGACAGGGGGAGATTTAGGAACACTGAAGCTTTCTTT CASREDRGRFRNTEAFF
TRBJ2-2 - TRBV7-9 - TGTGCCAGCAGCAACTTCCGGGGGAAGGCCGGGGAGCTGTTTTTT CASSNFRGKAGELFF
TRBJ2-2 - TRBV6-1 TRBD2 TGTGCCAGCAGTGACACCGGGACTAGCGGAAACACCGGGGAGCTGTTTTTT CASSDTGTSGNTGELFF
TRBJ2-5 - TRBV7-5 - TGTGCCAGAAGCTTAGAAAGCAGGGGTGCAGAGACCCAGTACTTC CARSLESRGAETQYF
TRBJ2-3 - TRBV27 - TGTGCCAGCAGATTCGCAGGGGAAGATACGCAGTATTTT CASRFAGEDTQYF